A single sample gave rise to the 26 T cell receptor beta chains below, sequenced in a study of CD8+ T cells in alopecia areata. Treatment described: oral pan-JAK inhibitor, 5-10 mg twice daily. After isolation, RNA underwent reverse transcription to generate cDNA as the sequencing template. Only in-frame clones appear in the TCRdb table, and some are missing; sequencing was by immunoSEQ multiplex PCR. The sample includes over 150,000 clones, 55% to 70% of them seen just once. The input for sequencing was CD4+ T cells sorted from blood, taken at week 4, from a patient treated with tofacitinib. The receptors were gathered from a human donor with alopecia areata.

The gene calls are TRBV7-9 and TRBJ2-1; 10 bases map to TRBD1. V shed 1 base and J 9 bases; nucleotides not matched to a gene: 9. The CDR3 covers 16 residues. The germline V gene has CDR1 SEHNR and CDR2 FQNEAQ (reference sequence). The CDR3 protein is CASSLVAGTGAGEQFF. The DNA for the CDR3 is TGTGCCAGCAGCTTAGTTGCCGGGACAGGGGCAGGTGAGCAGTTCTTC.

The gene calls are TRBV6-1 and TRBJ1-5, with 8 bases aligning to TRBD1. The CDR3 contains 14 residues. Trimming took 3 bases from V and 6 from J; bases not matched to a gene: 4. The V gene's germline CDR1 is MNHNS and CDR2 SASEGT. The CDR3 sequence is CASSDSGGGQPQHF. CDR3 coding DNA: TGTGCCAGCAGTGACTCAGGGGGCGGTCAGCCCCAGCATTTT.

Regarding this clone: The sample holds other DNA sequences that translate to the same CDR3. The rearrangement joins TRBV29-1 to TRBJ2-2; no definite D call. The CDR3 covers 11 residues. CDR1 is SQVTM, CDR2 ANQGSEA, per germline. Between the trimmed V and J ends, which lost 4 bases and 6 bases, there was a span of 6 bases. The CDR3 spells CSVAGSGELFF. The CDR3 DNA follows: TGCAGCGTTGCCGGGTCCGGGGAGCTGTTTTTT.

J is TRBJ2-1 and V is TRBV9; possible D gene TRBD2, 6 bases. The CDR3 totals 12 residues. Between the trimmed V and J ends, which lost 3 bases and 8 bases, there was a span of 9 bases. Germline CDR1 and CDR2: SGDLS and YYNGEE. The CDR3 region has the DNA TGTGCCAGCAGCGGGCGGGGTGATGAGCAGTTCTTC. Translating gives CASSGRGDEQFF. The variable domain in full, with the rest retrieved from reference TRBV9 and TRBJ2-1, is DSGVTQTPKHLITATGQRVTLRCSPRSGDLSVYWYQQSLDQGLQFLIQYYNGEERAKGNILERFSAQQFPDLHSELNLSSLELGDSALYFCASSGRGDEQFFGPGTRLTVL.

Details on this clone: The limits of the CDR3 on the DNA are not certain, so only TCRdb's listed CDR3 is given. The chain is built from TRBV29-1 and TRBJ1-2; the table's D call TRBD1 went unverified against the DNA. CDR1 is SQVTM, CDR2 ANQGSEA, per germline. The CDR3 is made up of 14 amino acids, end residues included. Here the CDR3 reads CSVGSGTESPRITF.

This clone was observed a handful of times. V is TRBV2 and J is TRBJ1-1; D is uncertain. This CDR3 is built from 11 residues. Deletions cut 9 bases from V and 1 base from J, with 6 bases between. CDR1 and CDR2 (germline): SNHLY, FYNNEI. The CDR3 DNA reads as TGTGCCAGGACCGGGAACACTGAAGCTTTCTTT. Translation: CARTGNTEAFF.

V usage is TRBV5-1 and J usage is TRBJ2-2; TRBD1 aligns across 10 bases. The CDR3 has 16 residues. The V gene end was trimmed by 5 bases and the J gene end by 5 bases; junction bases not matched to a gene: 9. Germline V CDR1 and CDR2: SGHRS, YFSETQ. CDR3 nucleotides: TGCGCCAGCAGATTATCGACAGGGGGCTTTACCGGGGAGCTGTTTTTT. Protein product: CASRLSTGGFTGELFF.

The chain joins TRBV29-1 to TRBJ2-1; D is unresolved. Trimming shortened V by 6 bases and J by 7 bases, and 22 bases separated the two germline ends. The CDR3 has 15 residues. The germline V gene has CDR1 SQVTM and CDR2 ANQGSEA. The DNA of the CDR3 is TGCAGCGTAGGATTAGCTGGGCTCTTCGCGAATGAGCAGTTCTTC. Translated: CSVGLAGLFANEQFF.

This chain joins TRBV28 and TRBJ2-3; D is undetermined. The CDR3 spans 15 residues. V lost 7 bases to trimming and J lost 0 bases, with 14 bases between them. The germline V gene encodes CDR1 MDHEN and CDR2 SYDVKM. This CDR3 reads CASTPWAESTDTQYF. In DNA form, the CDR3 reads TGTGCCAGCACCCCTTGGGCGGAGAGCACAGATACGCAGTATTTT.

This clone was found a few times. V and J are TRBV9 and TRBJ2-1, with D possibly matching TRBD2 (6 bases). CDR3 size: 15 residues. Germline CDR1 is SGDLS and CDR2 is YYNGEE. The ends were cut back, 2 bases at V and 2 bases at J, with 11 bases in the middle. The CDR3 region is CASSVEAGTYNEQFF. DNA of the CDR3: TGTGCCAGCAGCGTGGAGGCGGGGACCTACAATGAGCAGTTCTTC.

CDR3 region: CAWDGQASYGYTF. CDR3 coding DNA: TGTGCCTGGGACGGACAGGCGTCCTATGGCTACACCTTC. This chain joins TRBV30 and TRBJ1-2, with 7 nucleotides matching TRBD1. CDR1 and CDR2 from the germline V gene are GTSNPN and SVGIG (reference sequence). The ends lost 5 bases at V and 4 bases at J; junction bases unmatched: 7. This CDR3 region has 13 residues.

J is TRBJ2-5 and V is TRBV28; D gene uncertain. CDR3 size: 16 residues. CDR1 and CDR2 from the germline V gene are MDHEN and SYDVKM. Trimming cost V 5 bases and J 1 base, with 17 bases left between them. The CDR3 sequence: CASSLRGIAGQETQYF. In DNA, the CDR3 is TGTGCCAGCAGTCTCCGAGGAATAGCAGGCCAAGAGACCCAGTACTTC. The full variable domain, rest sourced from reference TRBV28 and TRBJ2-5, is DVKVTQSSRYLVKRTGEKVFLECVQDMDHENMFWYRQDPGLGLRLIYFSYDVKMKEKGDIPEGYSVSREKKERFSLILESASTNQTSMYLCASSLRGIAGQETQYFGPGTRLLVL.

V is TRBV15 and J is TRBJ1-6; possible D gene TRBD1, 5 bases. Germline V gene data show CDR1 as LNHNV and CDR2 as YYDKDF (reference sequence). This CDR3 is 14 amino acids long. Trimming took off 5 bases at V and 7 bases at J, with 12 bases between the two ends. CDR3 in amino acids: CATSRGRKNSPLHF. The CDR3 DNA reads as TGTGCCACCAGCCGGGGACGGAAAAATTCACCCCTCCACTTT.

The chain has TRBV29-1 and TRBJ2-7; 8 bases line up with TRBD2. Germline V CDR1 and CDR2: SQVTM, ANQGSEA. The V gene end was trimmed by 1 base and the J gene end by 1 base; junction bases not matched to a gene: 3. This CDR3 spans 14 amino acids. The CDR3 region has the DNA TGCAGCGTTGAAGGGACTAGCACGTCCTACGAGCAGTACTTC. The encoded protein is CSVEGTSTSYEQYF.

The rearrangement links TRBV5-6 to TRBJ2-3, with D uncertain. Germline-derived CDR1 and CDR2 are SGHDT and YYEEEE. Trimming pared 1 base from V and 4 bases from J, leaving 7 bases between. The CDR3 length is 13 residues. In nucleotides, the CDR3 is TGTGCCAGCAGCTTGAGCCTACCAGATACGCAGTATTTT. It codes for CASSLSLPDTQYF.

Comment on this clone: Other DNA sequences in the sample encode the same CDR3. The gene calls are TRBV7-2 and TRBJ2-5; 7 positions match TRBD1. J was trimmed by 5 bases and V by 5 bases; bases with no gene match: 5. Looked up from germline, CDR1 is SGHTA and CDR2 is FQGNSA. The CDR3 totals 13 residues. The chain's CDR3 is CASSRQGGETQYF. The CDR3 DNA reads TGTGCCAGCAGCCGACAGGGTGGCGAGACCCAGTACTTC.

The chain carries TRBV7-2 and TRBJ2-5, with 7 bases matching TRBD2. The CDR3 contains 14 residues. The V segment lost 3 bases and the J segment 2 bases; nucleotides outside the gene matches: 3. In germline, CDR1 is SGHTA, CDR2 FQGNSA. As DNA, the CDR3 is TGTGCCAGCAGCTTCCGGCGGGGGCAAGAGACCCAGTACTTC. It is translated as CASSFRRGQETQYF.

V is TRBV5-6 and J is TRBJ2-7; weak D call: TRBD1 (5 bases). Trimming removed 2 bases at V and 5 bases at J, with 11 bases between. The germline V gene encodes CDR1 SGHDT and CDR2 YYEEEE. The CDR3 has 13 residues. The CDR3 sequence is CASSLVSRDEQYF. Here the CDR3 DNA reads TGTGCCAGCAGCTTAGTATCCAGGGACGAGCAGTACTTC.

This clone has a handful of counts. The chain joins TRBV5-1 to TRBJ2-5, with 9 bases fitting TRBD2. The length of the CDR3 is 15 residues. From germline, CDR1 is SGHRS and CDR2 YFSETQ. J gave up 4 bases and V 0 bases, and 4 bases lay outside the gene matches. The CDR3 loop is CASSLGSSGAETQYF. CDR3 nucleotide sequence: TGCGCCAGCAGCTTGGGGTCTAGCGGGGCAGAGACCCAGTACTTC. Drawing the rest from reference TRBV5-1 and TRBJ2-5, the complete variable domain is KAGVTQTPRYLIKTRGQQVTLSCSPISGHRSVSWYQQTPGQGLQFLFEYFSETQRNKGNFPGRFSGRQFSNSRSEMNVSTLELGDSALYLCASSLGSSGAETQYFGPGTRLLVL.

The V gene is TRBV4-1, the J gene TRBJ1-1; D unresolved. With 4 bases removed from V and 1 base from J, the gap between germline ends came to 7 bases. CDR3 length: 13 amino acids. From germline, CDR1 is MGHRA and CDR2 YSYEKL. CDR3 sequence: CASSRLTNTEAFF. The CDR3 region has the DNA TGCGCCAGCAGCCGACTTACGAACACTGAAGCTTTCTTT.

The chain uses TRBV28 and TRBJ2-3, with D perhaps TRBD2 (6 bases). Germline CDR1 MDHEN, CDR2 SYDVKM. The CDR3 is made up of 13 amino acids. V was clipped by 5 bases and J by 5 bases, with 11 bases between them. CDR3 protein: CASSMEGIDTQYF. The CDR3 DNA reads as TGTGCCAGCAGTATGGAGGGGATAGATACGCAGTATTTT. Together with reference TRBV28 and TRBJ2-3, the CDR3 gives the full variable domain: DVKVTQSSRYLVKRTGEKVFLECVQDMDHENMFWYRQDPGLGLRLIYFSYDVKMKEKGDIPEGYSVSREKKERFSLILESASTNQTSMYLCASSMEGIDTQYFGPGTRLTVL.

In nucleotides, the CDR3 is TGTGCCACCAGGACAGGGGACTATGGCTACACCTTC. Amino acid sequence: CATRTGDYGYTF. The chain is built from TRBV6-5 and TRBJ1-2; 9 nucleotides line up with TRBD1. The germline CDR1 and CDR2 sequences are MNHEY and SVGAGI. The CDR3 sequence is 12 residues long. V lost 10 bases to trimming and J lost 3 bases; unmatched junction nucleotides: 3.

The CDR3: CASSSPPGGAGYTF. CDR3 in DNA: TGTGCCAGCAGTTCCCCGCCGGGTGGGGCCGGCTACACCTTC. J is TRBJ1-2 and V is TRBV27; possible D gene TRBD1, 5 bases. The CDR3 totals 14 residues. The germline gives CDR1 MNHEY, CDR2 SMNVEV (reference sequence). The V end was cut by 4 bases, the J end by 8 bases, with 17 bases between.

This clone came up a few times. The gene calls are TRBV18 and TRBJ2-2, with 12 bases that match TRBD2. CDR3 length: 17 amino acids. Looked up from germline, CDR1 is KGHSH and CDR2 is LQKENI. The ends lost 0 bases at V and 4 bases at J; junction bases unmatched: 3. The CDR3 region has the DNA TGTGCCAGCTCACCACCGCAGGGACTAGCGGGCACCGGGGAGCTGTTTTTT. As protein: CASSPPQGLAGTGELFF.

This chain connects TRBV6-1 to TRBJ1-2; unclear D gene. CDR1 is MNHNS and CDR2 is SASEGT in the germline V gene. The CDR3 has 15 residues. Trimming took 1 base from V and 3 from J, leaving 12 bases between them. CDR3 amino acids: CASSEVVERDYGYTF. CDR3 in DNA: TGTGCCAGCAGTGAAGTAGTTGAGAGGGACTATGGCTACACCTTC.

This clone was counted only a few times. The chain combines TRBV29-1 with TRBJ1-1; TRBD1 is a possible D gene (6 bases). CDR3 length equals 12 residues. Deletions cut 5 bases from V and 4 bases from J, with 11 bases between. Looked up from germline, CDR1 is SQVTM and CDR2 is ANQGSEA. The CDR3 coding sequence is TGCAGCGTTCCCCACAGGGCCACTGAAGCTTTCTTT. Translated, it gives CSVPHRATEAFF. The entire variable domain, with the rest obtained from reference TRBV29-1 and TRBJ1-1, is as follows: SAVISQKPSRDICQRGTSLTIQCQVDSQVTMMFWYRQQPGQSLTLIATANQGSEATYESGFVIDKFPISRPNLTFSTLTVSNMSPEDSSIYLCSVPHRATEAFFGQGTRLTVV.